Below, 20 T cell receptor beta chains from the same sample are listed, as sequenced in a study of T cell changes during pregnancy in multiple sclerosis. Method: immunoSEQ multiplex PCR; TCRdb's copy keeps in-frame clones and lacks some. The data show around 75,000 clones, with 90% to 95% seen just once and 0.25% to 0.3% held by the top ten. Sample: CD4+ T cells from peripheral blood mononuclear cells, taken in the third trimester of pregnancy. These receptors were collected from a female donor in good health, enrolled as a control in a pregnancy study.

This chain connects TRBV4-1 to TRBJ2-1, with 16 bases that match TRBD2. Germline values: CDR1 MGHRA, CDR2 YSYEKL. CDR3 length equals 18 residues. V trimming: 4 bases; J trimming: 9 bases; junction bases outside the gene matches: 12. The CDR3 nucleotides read TGCGCCAGCAGCCGAGGGACTAGCGGGGGGGCATTTGAAGTTGAGCAGTTCTTC. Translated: CASSRGTSGGAFEVEQFF.

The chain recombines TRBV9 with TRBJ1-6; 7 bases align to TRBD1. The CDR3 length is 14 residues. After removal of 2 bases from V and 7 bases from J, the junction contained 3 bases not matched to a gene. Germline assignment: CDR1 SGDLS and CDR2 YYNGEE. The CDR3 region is CASSVGTENSPLHF. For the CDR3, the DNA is TGTGCCAGCAGCGTTGGGACAGAAAATTCACCCCTCCACTTT.

CDR3 bases: TGTGCCAGCAGCCGAGGTTCGGGGGGCACTGAAGCTTTCTTT. It translates to CASSRGSGGTEAFF. The gene calls are TRBV7-9 and TRBJ1-1, with D perhaps TRBD1 (5 bases). This CDR3 has 14 amino acids. The V end lost 5 bases, the J end lost 4 bases, and 14 bases lay between the germline ends. Germline CDR1 and CDR2: SEHNR and FQNEAQ (reference sequence).

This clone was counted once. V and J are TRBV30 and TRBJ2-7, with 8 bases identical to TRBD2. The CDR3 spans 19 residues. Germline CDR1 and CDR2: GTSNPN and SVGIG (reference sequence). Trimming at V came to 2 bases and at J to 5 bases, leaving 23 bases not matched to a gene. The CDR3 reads CAWSQGGLREIAGYHEQYF. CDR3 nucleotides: TGTGCCTGGAGTCAAGGGGGGTTAAGGGAAATAGCGGGGTACCACGAGCAGTACTTC. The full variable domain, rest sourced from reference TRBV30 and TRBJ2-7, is SQTIHQWPATLVQPVGSPLSLECTVEGTSNPNLYWYRQAAGRGLQLLFYSVGIGQISSEVPQNLSASRPQDRQFILSSKKLLLSDSGFYLCAWSQGGLREIAGYHEQYFGPGTRLTVT.

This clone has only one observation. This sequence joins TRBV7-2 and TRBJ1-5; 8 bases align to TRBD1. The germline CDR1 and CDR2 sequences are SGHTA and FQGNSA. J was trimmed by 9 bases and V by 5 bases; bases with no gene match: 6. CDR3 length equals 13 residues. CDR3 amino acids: CASSLGQGRPQHF. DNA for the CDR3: TGTGCCAGCAGCCTCGGACAGGGTCGGCCCCAGCATTTT.

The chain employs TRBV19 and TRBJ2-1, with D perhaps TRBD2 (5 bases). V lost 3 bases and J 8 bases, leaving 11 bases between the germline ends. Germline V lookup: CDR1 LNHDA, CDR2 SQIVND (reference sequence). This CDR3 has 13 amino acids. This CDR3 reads CASSIHGDDEQFF. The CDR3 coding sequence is TGTGCCAGTAGTATTCACGGGGATGATGAGCAGTTCTTC.

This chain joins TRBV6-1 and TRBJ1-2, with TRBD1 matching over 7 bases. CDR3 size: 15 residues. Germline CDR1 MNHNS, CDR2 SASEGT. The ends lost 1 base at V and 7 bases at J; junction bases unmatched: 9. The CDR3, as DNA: TGTGCCAGCAGTGAAGGAGGAGGGGGCTATGGTGGCTACACCTTC. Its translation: CASSEGGGGYGGYTF.

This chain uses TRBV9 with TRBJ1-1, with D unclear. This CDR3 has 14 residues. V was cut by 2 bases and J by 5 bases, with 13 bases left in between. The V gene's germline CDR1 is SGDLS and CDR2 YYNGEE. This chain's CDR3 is CASSVENRGTEAFF. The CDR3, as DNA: TGTGCCAGCAGCGTGGAAAATAGAGGGACTGAAGCTTTCTTT.

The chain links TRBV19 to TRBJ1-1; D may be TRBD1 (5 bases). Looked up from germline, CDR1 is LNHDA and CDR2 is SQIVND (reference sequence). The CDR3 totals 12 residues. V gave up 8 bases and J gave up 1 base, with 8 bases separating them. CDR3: CASRGRNTEAFF. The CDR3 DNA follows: TGTGCCAGTCGGGGGAGGAACACTGAAGCTTTCTTT.

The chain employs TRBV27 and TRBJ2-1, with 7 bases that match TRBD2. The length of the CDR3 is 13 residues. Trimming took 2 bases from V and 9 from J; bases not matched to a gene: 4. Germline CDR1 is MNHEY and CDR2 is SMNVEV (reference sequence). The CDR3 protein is CASSLRAGAEQFF. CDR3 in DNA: TGTGCCAGCAGTTTAAGGGCGGGAGCTGAGCAGTTCTTC.

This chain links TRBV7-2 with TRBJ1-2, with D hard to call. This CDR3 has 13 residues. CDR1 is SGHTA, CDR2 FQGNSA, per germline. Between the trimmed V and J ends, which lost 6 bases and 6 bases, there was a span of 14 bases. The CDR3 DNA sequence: TGTGCCAGCAGTCCGGGAGGGTGGAATGGCTACACCTTC. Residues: CASSPGGWNGYTF.

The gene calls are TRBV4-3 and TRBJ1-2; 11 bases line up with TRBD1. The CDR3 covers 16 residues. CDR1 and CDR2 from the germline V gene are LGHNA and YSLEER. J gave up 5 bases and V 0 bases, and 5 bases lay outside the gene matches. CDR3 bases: TGCGCCAGCAGCCAAGAACCGGACAGGGGGCTGTATGGCTACACCTTC. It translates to CASSQEPDRGLYGYTF.

CDR3 amino acids: CASSRTGGSGNTIYF. CDR3 coding DNA: TGCGCCAGCAGCCGGACAGGGGGCTCTGGAAACACCATATATTTT. The chain carries TRBV4-3 and TRBJ1-3; 10 positions agree with TRBD1. Germline-derived CDR1 and CDR2 are LGHNA and YSLEER. The CDR3 length is 15 residues. J was trimmed by 0 bases and V by 4 bases; bases with no gene match: 0.

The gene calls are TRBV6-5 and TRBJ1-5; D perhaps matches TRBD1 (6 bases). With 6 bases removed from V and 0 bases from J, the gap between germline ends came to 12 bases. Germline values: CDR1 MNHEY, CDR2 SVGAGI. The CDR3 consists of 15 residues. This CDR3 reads CASSRGGHSNQPQHF. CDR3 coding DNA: TGTGCCAGCAGCCGGGGGGGACATAGCAATCAGCCCCAGCATTTT.

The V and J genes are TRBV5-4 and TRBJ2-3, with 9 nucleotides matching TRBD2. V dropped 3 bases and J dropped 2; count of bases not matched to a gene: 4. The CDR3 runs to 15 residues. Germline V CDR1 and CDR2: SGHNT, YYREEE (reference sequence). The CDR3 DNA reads TGTGCCAGCAGCTCCAAGCGGGGGGACACAGATACGCAGTATTTT. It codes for CASSSKRGDTDTQYF. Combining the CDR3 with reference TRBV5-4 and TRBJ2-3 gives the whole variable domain ETGVTQSPTHLIKTRGQQVTLRCSSQSGHNTVSWYQQALGQGPQFIFQYYREEENGRGNFPPRFSGLQFPNYSSELNVNALELDDSALYLCASSSKRGDTDTQYFGPGTRLTVL.

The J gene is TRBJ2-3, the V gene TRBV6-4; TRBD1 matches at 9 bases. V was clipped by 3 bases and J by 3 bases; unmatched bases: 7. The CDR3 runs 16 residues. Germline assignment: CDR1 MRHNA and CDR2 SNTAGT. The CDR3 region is CASSESQGAGTDTQYF. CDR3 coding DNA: TGTGCCAGCAGTGAATCACAGGGGGCCGGAACAGATACGCAGTATTTT.

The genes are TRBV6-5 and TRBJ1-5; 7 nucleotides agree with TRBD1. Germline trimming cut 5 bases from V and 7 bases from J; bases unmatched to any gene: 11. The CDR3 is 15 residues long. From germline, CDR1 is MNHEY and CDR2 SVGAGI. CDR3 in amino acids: CASSRDRERRQPQHF. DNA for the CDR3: TGTGCCAGCAGTCGCGACAGGGAACGGCGCCAGCCCCAGCATTTT.

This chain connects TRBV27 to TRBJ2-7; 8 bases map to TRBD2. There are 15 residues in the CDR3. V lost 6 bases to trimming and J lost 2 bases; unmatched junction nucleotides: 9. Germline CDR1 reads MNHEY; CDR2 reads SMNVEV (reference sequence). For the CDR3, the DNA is TGTGCCAGCAGCCCCACGAGCGGGGGTACCTACGAGCAGTACTTC. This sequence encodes CASSPTSGGTYEQYF.

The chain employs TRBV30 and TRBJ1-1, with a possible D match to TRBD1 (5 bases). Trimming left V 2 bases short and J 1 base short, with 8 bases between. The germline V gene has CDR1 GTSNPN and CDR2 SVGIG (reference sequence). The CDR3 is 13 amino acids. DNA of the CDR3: TGTGCCTGGAGTCCAAGGGGGAACACTGAAGCTTTCTTT. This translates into CAWSPRGNTEAFF.

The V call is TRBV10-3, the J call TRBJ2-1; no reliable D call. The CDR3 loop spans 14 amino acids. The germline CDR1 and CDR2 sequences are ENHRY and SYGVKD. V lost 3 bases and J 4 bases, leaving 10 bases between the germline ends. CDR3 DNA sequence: TGTGCCATCAGTGACCCGAGAGCGTACAATGAGCAGTTCTTC. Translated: CAISDPRAYNEQFF.